This passage covers 32 T cell receptor beta chains from one sample sequenced in a study of blood T cell repertoires in COVID-19. This table comes from immunoSEQ multiplex PCR, and its TCRdb copy is limited to in-frame clones, with some not included. The table includes about 480,000 clones, approximately 90% detected once. Sample: PBMCs or T cells enriched from blood (not recorded which). Receptor source: a middle-aged woman who had recovered from COVID-19.

This clone was detected once. The V gene is TRBV5-6, the J gene TRBJ2-3, with D possibly being TRBD2 (6 bases). V was trimmed by 4 bases and J by 3 bases, leaving 18 bases between them. This CDR3 is built from 16 residues. The germline V gene has CDR1 SGHDT and CDR2 YYEEEE. CDR3 in DNA: TGTGCCAGCAGCCCATTCCCGCGGGGAGAGACAGATACGCAGTATTTT. Protein product: CASSPFPRGETDTQYF.

This rearrangement joins TRBV5-8 to TRBJ2-1; the D is unclear. V dropped 4 bases and J dropped 0 bases, with 11 bases sitting between them. The germline V gene has CDR1 SGHTS and CDR2 YDEGEE. This CDR3 is built from 15 residues. The CDR3 spells CASSPFLSSYNEQFF. The DNA of the CDR3 is TGTGCCAGCAGCCCGTTTCTAAGCTCCTACAATGAGCAGTTCTTC.

V gene TRBV6-5 combines with J gene TRBJ1-2; D unclear. Germline-derived CDR1 and CDR2 are MNHEY and SVGAGI. V was pared by 8 bases and J by 5 bases, with 12 bases between. The CDR3 is made up of 12 amino acids. CDR3 in DNA: TGTGCCAGCGGGAGGGCCGGTTATGGCTACACCTTC. Residues: CASGRAGYGYTF.

Here the CDR3 DNA reads TGTGCCAGCAGCACGACTAGCGGGAGGTACGAGCAGTACTTC. Protein sequence: CASSTTSGRYEQYF. The chain has TRBV7-2 and TRBJ2-7, with 13 nucleotides matching TRBD2. The germline CDR1 and CDR2 sequences are SGHTA and FQGNSA. This CDR3 comprises 14 residues. V was clipped by 5 bases and J by 4 bases; unmatched bases: 2.

The rearrangement links TRBV6-5 to TRBJ1-2, with D uncertain. The V end was cut by 5 bases, the J end by 5 bases, with 12 bases between. CDR3 length: 13 residues. Germline-derived CDR1 and CDR2 are MNHEY and SVGAGI. CDR3 region: CASSRPGRYGYTF. Here the CDR3 DNA reads TGTGCCAGCAGTCGACCCGGGAGGTATGGCTACACCTTC.

The chain recombines TRBV18 with TRBJ1-1; no definite D call. The CDR3 spans 11 residues. Looked up from germline, CDR1 is KGHSH and CDR2 is LQKENI. The germline V and J ends were trimmed by 5 bases and 6 bases, with 7 bases remaining between them. CDR3 bases: TGTGCCAGCTCAAGTCAGGCTGAAGCTTTCTTT. The encoded protein is CASSSQAEAFF.

CDR3 coding DNA: TGTGCCAGCAGCTTGGAAGGCCGAGGGCTAACCTACGAGCAGTACTTC. Its protein product is CASSLEGRGLTYEQYF. The chain combines TRBV5-4 with TRBJ2-7, with a tentative D call TRBD2 (5 bases). The CDR3 length is 16 residues. V was cut by 0 bases and J by 2 bases, with 15 bases left in between. CDR1 is SGHNT and CDR2 is YYREEE in the germline V gene (reference sequence).

The V gene is TRBV4-2, the J gene TRBJ2-3; D possibly corresponds to TRBD1 (7 bases). This CDR3 has 18 amino acids. Germline loops: CDR1 LGHNA, CDR2 YNFKEQ. V lost 5 bases to trimming and J lost 6 bases, with 27 bases between them. CDR3 region: CASSFGGGGKPRRDTQYF. CDR3 bases: TGTGCCAGCAGCTTCGGAGGGGGCGGGAAACCTCGTAGGGATACGCAGTATTTT.

The J gene is TRBJ1-2, the V gene TRBV7-8, with 8 bases that match TRBD1. The CDR3 spans 15 residues. V trimming: 6 bases; J trimming: 8 bases; junction bases outside the gene matches: 14. CDR1 is SGHVS, CDR2 FQNEAQ, per germline. CDR3 in DNA: TGTGCCAGCAGTGGACAGGGAGGACTCTACGGGGGCTACACCTTC. Translating it yields CASSGQGGLYGGYTF.

This clone has just one count. This rearrangement joins TRBV21-1 to TRBJ2-5; the table's D call TRBD2 went unverified against the DNA. TRBV21-1 constitutes a pseudogene. This CDR3 spans 15 amino acids. CDR3 DNA: TGTGCCAGCAGCAAAGGGCCTAGACTTAGGGAGACCCAGTACTTC. Its translation is CASSKGPRLRETQYF.

The V gene is TRBV2, the J gene TRBJ2-1, with D possibly being TRBD2 (6 bases). V dropped 8 bases and J dropped 7 bases, with 15 bases sitting between them. Germline CDR1 SNHLY, CDR2 FYNNEI. The CDR3 totals 13 residues. The CDR3 protein is CASPGLIENEQFF. The CDR3 coding sequence is TGTGCCAGCCCCGGACTAATCGAGAATGAGCAGTTCTTC.

This clone was detected once. This rearrangement joins TRBV9 to TRBJ1-3; tentatively, D is TRBD1 (6 bases). The germline CDR1 and CDR2 sequences are SGDLS and YYNGEE. CDR3 length: 15 amino acids. Deletions cut 4 bases from V and 0 bases from J, with 11 bases between. Written as DNA, the CDR3 is TGTGCCAGCAGCTCCGGACAGTTCTCTGGAAACACCATATATTTT. It specifies CASSSGQFSGNTIYF.

In its sample, this clone was seen a few times. The chain recombines TRBV28 with TRBJ1-2; D not resolved. CDR1 is MDHEN and CDR2 is SYDVKM in the germline V gene. The CDR3 extends over 12 amino acids. V was pared by 6 bases and J by 3 bases, with 8 bases between. CDR3 nucleotide sequence: TGTGCCAGCAGACGTGAGTACTATGGCTACACCTTC. Translating it yields CASRREYYGYTF.

V and J are TRBV10-1 and TRBJ1-5, with D possibly being TRBD1 (5 bases). The CDR3 has 13 amino acids. Germline CDR1 and CDR2: WNHNN and SYGVQD (reference sequence). Trimming shortened V by 7 bases and J by 10 bases, and 17 bases separated the two germline ends. CDR3 nucleotide sequence: TGCGCCAGCACCCCACCATGGGGCCTACCCCAGCATTTT. Amino acid sequence: CASTPPWGLPQHF.

A remark on this clone: Additional DNA sequences in this sample encode the identical CDR3. The V call is TRBV5-1, the J call TRBJ1-5, with D possibly being TRBD1 (6 bases). CDR1 and CDR2 (germline): SGHRS, YFSETQ. The CDR3 has 14 amino acids. Trimming took 0 bases from V and 4 from J, leaving 8 bases between them. The CDR3 DNA sequence: TGCGCCAGCAGCTTGGAAGGGGGAAATCAGCCCCAGCATTTT. This sequence encodes CASSLEGGNQPQHF.

CDR3 residues: CSVVQGTNQPQHF. CDR3 nucleotides: TGCAGCGTTGTACAGGGAACTAATCAGCCCCAGCATTTT. The V and J genes are TRBV29-1 and TRBJ1-5; possible D gene TRBD1, 6 bases. V lost 4 bases to trimming and J lost 4 bases, with 11 bases between them. The CDR3 has 13 residues. Looked up from germline, CDR1 is SQVTM and CDR2 is ANQGSEA. Looking up the rest from reference TRBV29-1 and TRBJ1-5 gives the full variable domain: SAVISQKPSRDICQRGTSLTIQCQVDSQVTMMFWYRQQPGQSLTLIATANQGSEATYESGFVIDKFPISRPNLTFSTLTVSNMSPEDSSIYLCSVVQGTNQPQHFGDGTRLSIL.

The rearrangement uses TRBV5-5 and TRBJ1-1; 7 bases fit TRBD1. Germline values: CDR1 SGHKS, CDR2 YYEKEE (reference sequence). V lost 3 bases and J lost 0; bases outside the gene matches: 14. The CDR3 extends over 18 amino acids. The CDR3 coding sequence is TGTGCCAGCAGCTCCTGGCGTCAGGGGGGCCCTATGAACACTGAAGCTTTCTTT. Its protein product is CASSSWRQGGPMNTEAFF.

The chain carries TRBV2 and TRBJ2-1, with 7 bases matching TRBD2. V gave up 7 bases and J gave up 7 bases; unmatched junction bases: 13. The CDR3 sequence is 15 residues long. From germline, CDR1 is SNHLY and CDR2 FYNNEI. CDR3 sequence: CASKVPAGLKNEQFF. The CDR3 DNA reads TGTGCCAGCAAAGTTCCAGCGGGACTTAAAAATGAGCAGTTCTTC.

The CDR3 region is CASSAGGGETQYF. The CDR3, as DNA: TGTGCCAGCAGCGCGGGGGGGGGAGAGACCCAGTACTTC. This chain connects TRBV11-1 to TRBJ2-5; the match to TRBD2 covers 9 bases. This CDR3 has 13 amino acids. The J segment lost 4 bases and the V segment lost 5 bases, leaving 2 bases of the junction unmatched. The germline gives CDR1 SGHAT, CDR2 FQDESV (reference sequence).

This chain uses TRBV11-3 with TRBJ1-3; TRBD1 might be the D (6 bases). The CDR3 covers 16 residues. Trimming took 0 bases from V and 0 from J, leaving 9 bases between them. Germline V gives CDR1 SGHNT, CDR2 YENEEA. The CDR3: CASSLDRTVSGNTIYF. For the CDR3, the DNA is TGTGCCAGCAGCTTAGATCGGACAGTCTCTGGAAACACCATATATTTT.

The chain has TRBV19 and TRBJ1-2; perhaps TRBD1 as D (6 bases). The CDR3 consists of 13 residues. V lost 6 bases to trimming and J lost 7 bases, with 15 bases between them. The germline CDR1 and CDR2 sequences are LNHDA and SQIVND (reference sequence). The CDR3 DNA follows: TGTGCCAGTAGCCCCAGGGGACCCTCTGGCTACACCTTC. Encoded protein: CASSPRGPSGYTF.

Only one count was recorded for this clone. DNA of the CDR3: TGCGCCAGCAGCTTGTCAGGCGGGGGGCAGCCCCAGCATTTT. Amino acids: CASSLSGGGQPQHF. This chain joins TRBV5-1 and TRBJ1-5; tentatively, D is TRBD1 (5 bases). The germline V gene has CDR1 SGHRS and CDR2 YFSETQ. V dropped 1 base and J dropped 7 bases, with 12 bases sitting between them. The CDR3 has 14 residues.

The V and J genes are TRBV12-3 or TRBV12-4 and TRBJ1-2; 8 bases line up with TRBD1. This CDR3 region has 13 residues. Unmatched junction bases numbered 3, after V lost 6 bases and J lost 3 bases. CDR3 nucleotide sequence: TGTGCCAGCAGGGGGACAGGAGACTATGGCTACACCTTC. Translation gives CASRGTGDYGYTF.

V gene TRBV6-2 or TRBV6-3 combines with J gene TRBJ2-1; 10 nucleotides align to TRBD2. The germline V gene has CDR1 MNHEY and CDR2 SVGEGT. The CDR3 is 15 amino acids. The J segment lost 8 bases and the V segment lost 4 bases, leaving 8 bases of the junction unmatched. The CDR3 DNA is TGTGCCAGCAGTTCTGTAGCGGGAGGAAGCGATGAGCAGTTCTTC. This encodes CASSSVAGGSDEQFF.

The V call is TRBV24-1, the J call TRBJ2-3; 8 nucleotides match TRBD2. The V and J ends lost 3 bases and 0 bases, in that order; junction bases with no gene match: 4. The CDR3 covers 16 residues. Germline CDR1 KGHDR, CDR2 SFDVKD. CDR3 protein: CATSDLSGTSTDTQYF. CDR3 nucleotide sequence: TGTGCCACCAGTGATCTTAGCGGGACTAGCACAGATACGCAGTATTTT.

The V gene is TRBV12-5, the J gene TRBJ2-3; the match to TRBD2 covers 11 bases. With 4 bases clipped from V and 6 bases from J, the junction kept 9 bases outside the gene matches. Germline values: CDR1 LGHNT, CDR2 FRNRAP. The CDR3 consists of 16 residues. CDR3 DNA: TGTGCTAGTGGTTCAGGACTAGCGGGTTCCATTGATACGCAGTATTTT. Amino acid sequence: CASGSGLAGSIDTQYF.

The V gene is TRBV11-2, the J gene TRBJ2-5; no reliable D call. The CDR3 is 13 residues long. Trimming took off 5 bases at V and 1 base at J, with 8 bases between the two ends. Germline V gene sequence: CDR1 SGHAT, CDR2 FQNNGV. This CDR3 reads CASSQSAQETQYF. DNA for the CDR3: TGTGCCAGCAGCCAAAGCGCCCAAGAGACCCAGTACTTC.

The J gene is TRBJ1-5, the V gene TRBV7-2; 10 nucleotides match TRBD1. There are 14 residues in the CDR3. The junction had 2 bases not matched to a gene; V was cut back by 4 bases and J by 5 bases. The germline CDR1 and CDR2 sequences are SGHTA and FQGNSA. In DNA, the CDR3 is TGTGCCAGCAGCTATGGGACAGGGGATCAGCCCCAGCATTTT. Residues: CASSYGTGDQPQHF.

This chain's CDR3 is CASSIRQGGSPLHF. The CDR3 nucleotides read TGTGCCAGTAGTATTAGGCAGGGCGGTTCACCCCTCCACTTT. The rearrangement links TRBV19 to TRBJ1-6; D may be TRBD1 (5 bases). The CDR3 loop spans 14 amino acids. V was shortened by 3 bases and J by 9 bases, with 12 bases between the two germline ends. Per the germline V gene, CDR1 is LNHDA and CDR2 is SQIVND (reference sequence).

The chain recombines TRBV7-2 with TRBJ1-2; a weak D match, TRBD1 (5 bases). The CDR3 covers 13 residues. V dropped 1 base and J dropped 6 bases, with 9 bases sitting between them. The germline V gene has CDR1 SGHTA and CDR2 FQGNSA. This chain's CDR3 is CASSLGRGDGYTF. CDR3 coding DNA: TGTGCCAGCAGCTTAGGTCGGGGGGATGGCTACACCTTC.

The chain links TRBV10-1 to TRBJ2-2, with a weak D call TRBD1 (5 bases). CDR1 and CDR2 from the germline V gene are WNHNN and SYGVQD (reference sequence). The CDR3 contains 13 residues. The V gene lost 2 bases and the J gene lost 6 bases, with 7 bases spanning the gap. The CDR3 here is CASSEQGAGELFF. CDR3 coding DNA: TGCGCCAGCAGTGAGCAGGGCGCCGGGGAGCTGTTTTTT.

V usage is TRBV12-5 and J usage is TRBJ1-4; TRBD1 might be the D (5 bases). The CDR3 sequence is 14 residues long. Germline CDR1 reads LGHNT; CDR2 reads FRNRAP. V dropped 5 bases and J dropped 3 bases, with 10 bases sitting between them. The CDR3, as DNA: TGTGCTAGTGGTCCAGACAGCCCTAATGAAAAACTGTTTTTT. This gives the protein CASGPDSPNEKLFF.